What follows are 20 T cell receptor beta chains derived from one specimen sequenced in a study of shared clonotypes between healthy human individuals. Method: immunoSEQ multiplex PCR; TCRdb's copy keeps in-frame clones and lacks some. The sample lists roughly 700,000 clones, approximately 74% occurring once. Sequencing used memory CD4+ T cells sorted from blood. The subset is: CD45RA-negative fraction. These receptors all stem from a woman aged 25 to 39 in good health.

This clone was observed a few times. CDR3 coding DNA: TGTGCCACCAGCCCCTCAGGGTGGACGGACGAGCAGTACTTC. Its translation: CATSPSGWTDEQYF. The rearrangement joins TRBV15 to TRBJ2-7, with TRBD1 as a possible D gene (5 bases). CDR3 length: 14 residues. Deletions cut 5 bases from V and 5 bases from J, with 16 bases between. Germline CDR1 and CDR2: LNHNV and YYDKDF (reference sequence).

This chain links TRBV5-1 with TRBJ2-1; 9 bases align to TRBD2. The germline V gene has CDR1 SGHRS and CDR2 YFSETQ. The CDR3 covers 16 residues. Germline trimming cut 2 bases from V and 6 bases from J; bases unmatched to any gene: 9. CDR3 in DNA: TGCGCCAGCAGCTTCCAAGCGGGAGGTTTCTCCAATGAGCAGTTCTTC. It yields the protein CASSFQAGGFSNEQFF.

This clone was seen only once. This rearrangement joins TRBV27 to TRBJ2-5, with 8 bases identical to TRBD2. V lost 7 bases to trimming and J lost 4 bases; unmatched junction nucleotides: 5. CDR1 is MNHEY and CDR2 is SMNVEV in the germline V gene (reference sequence). This CDR3 comprises 13 residues. The CDR3 protein is CASIAGTGETQYF. CDR3 DNA: TGTGCCAGCATAGCGGGAACGGGAGAGACCCAGTACTTC.

The sample holds a few counts of this clone. CDR3 DNA: TGTGCCAGCAGCCGCTGGGGCATTACCACCGGCGAGCAGTACTTC. Translated: CASSRWGITTGEQYF. The chain employs TRBV5-6 and TRBJ2-7; D might be TRBD1 (5 bases). Germline V gives CDR1 SGHDT, CDR2 YYEEEE. Deletions cut 4 bases from V and 6 bases from J, with 20 bases between. This CDR3 is built from 15 residues.

This clone has more than one count but fewer than ten. V usage is TRBV27 and J usage is TRBJ2-7; TRBD2 matches 7 bases. The germline CDR1 and CDR2 sequences are MNHEY and SMNVEV (reference sequence). V gave up 2 bases and J gave up 4 bases; unmatched junction bases: 11. The CDR3 sequence is 16 residues long. CDR3 DNA: TGTGCCAGCAGTTTAGCCGGGGAGGGTTACGCTTACGAGCAGTACTTC. It translates to CASSLAGEGYAYEQYF.

The chain couples TRBV30 to TRBJ2-2, with D maybe TRBD2 (5 bases). The germline V gene has CDR1 GTSNPN and CDR2 SVGIG (reference sequence). The CDR3 has 13 residues. V lost 4 bases and J lost 0, with 6 bases in between. In DNA form, the CDR3 reads TGTGCCTGGACGCGGGCGAACACCGGGGAGCTGTTTTTT. Amino acids: CAWTRANTGELFF. Complete variable domain (other parts from reference TRBV30 and TRBJ2-2): SQTIHQWPATLVQPVGSPLSLECTVEGTSNPNLYWYRQAAGRGLQLLFYSVGIGQISSEVPQNLSASRPQDRQFILSSKKLLLSDSGFYLCAWTRANTGELFFGEGSRLTVL.

V and J are TRBV20-1 and TRBJ2-2; D is undetermined. The CDR3 consists of 10 residues. Deletions cut 3 bases from V and 6 bases from J, with 2 bases between. The germline V gene has CDR1 DFQATT and CDR2 SNEGSKA (reference sequence). The CDR3 DNA sequence: TGCAGTGCTAGCTCCGGGGAGCTGTTTTTT. It is translated as CSASSGELFF.

The genes are TRBV18 and TRBJ2-5; TRBD2 agrees at 8 bases. After removal of 5 bases from V and 3 bases from J, the junction contained 5 bases not matched to a gene. Looked up from germline, CDR1 is KGHSH and CDR2 is LQKENI. The CDR3 sequence is 14 residues long. The CDR3 nucleotides are TGTGCCAGCTCAGGAACTAGCGGCGAAGAGACCCAGTACTTC. Its translation is CASSGTSGEETQYF.

The CDR3 DNA is TGTGCCAGCAGAGTAGGGACAGACTACGAGCAGTACTTC. It codes for CASRVGTDYEQYF. The chain is built from TRBV28 and TRBJ2-7, with 7 positions matching TRBD1. With 6 bases clipped from V and 3 bases from J, the junction kept 5 bases outside the gene matches. Germline CDR1 reads MDHEN; CDR2 reads SYDVKM. The CDR3 loop spans 13 amino acids.

This rearrangement joins TRBV5-1 to TRBJ1-1, with TRBD1 as a possible D gene (6 bases). The CDR3 runs 14 residues. Germline CDR1 and CDR2: SGHRS and YFSETQ. Between the trimmed V and J ends, which lost 3 bases and 2 bases, there was a span of 11 bases. The CDR3 reads CASSWDTGNTEAFF. Written as DNA, the CDR3 is TGCGCCAGCAGCTGGGACACAGGAAACACTGAAGCTTTCTTT. Using reference TRBV5-1 and TRBJ1-1 for the parts outside the CDR3, the full variable domain is KAGVTQTPRYLIKTRGQQVTLSCSPISGHRSVSWYQQTPGQGLQFLFEYFSETQRNKGNFPGRFSGRQFSNSRSEMNVSTLELGDSALYLCASSWDTGNTEAFFGQGTRLTVV.

The rearrangement joins TRBV2 to TRBJ2-7; 7 bases are shared with TRBD2. Germline V gene sequence: CDR1 SNHLY, CDR2 FYNNEI. V dropped 5 bases and J dropped 5; count of bases not matched to a gene: 15. CDR3 length equals 16 residues. The CDR3 region is CASSRWVGGSVNEQYF. CDR3 DNA: TGTGCCAGCAGTCGGTGGGTAGGCGGGAGTGTCAACGAGCAGTACTTC.

The V call is TRBV2, the J call TRBJ1-5; D is uncertain. The CDR3 extends over 14 amino acids. The germline gives CDR1 SNHLY, CDR2 FYNNEI. The V gene lost 4 bases and the J gene lost 3 bases, with 10 bases spanning the gap. CDR3 protein: CASSVQHDNQPQHF. CDR3 DNA: TGTGCCAGCAGTGTACAGCACGACAATCAGCCCCAGCATTTT.

A few counts support this clone. This chain connects TRBV2 to TRBJ1-1; possibly TRBD1 for D (6 bases). Germline values: CDR1 SNHLY, CDR2 FYNNEI. With 2 bases removed from V and 4 bases from J, the gap between germline ends came to 14 bases. The CDR3 is 15 amino acids. Here the CDR3 DNA reads TGTGCCAGCAGTGAAAGGGGGAGGGCGGGCACTGAAGCTTTCTTT. Its protein is CASSERGRAGTEAFF.

The chain couples TRBV11-2 to TRBJ1-2, with a tentative D call TRBD1 (5 bases). Germline V lookup: CDR1 SGHAT, CDR2 FQNNGV. V gave up 5 bases and J gave up 6 bases, with 22 bases separating them. CDR3 length: 16 amino acids. CDR3 residues: CASSPLRGKPLDGYTF. CDR3 DNA sequence: TGTGCCAGCAGCCCCCTTAGGGGCAAGCCTCTTGATGGCTACACCTTC.

The V gene is TRBV6-1, the J gene TRBJ1-2; 8 bases match TRBD1. With V trimmed by 3 bases and J by 4 bases, 7 bases remained unmatched. This CDR3 has 15 amino acids. Germline-derived CDR1 and CDR2 are MNHNS and SASEGT. The CDR3 coding sequence is TGTGCCAGCAGTGAGGCCGACAGGGGCGGCTATGGCTACACCTTC. Its protein product is CASSEADRGGYGYTF.

V usage is TRBV2 and J usage is TRBJ2-3; 10 nucleotides line up with TRBD2. The CDR3 contains 16 residues. Trimming at V came to 4 bases and at J to 2 bases, leaving 6 bases not matched to a gene. CDR1 SNHLY and CDR2 FYNNEI come from the germline V gene. DNA of the CDR3: TGTGCCAGCAGTGCGGGAGCGGGAGGGCCCACAGATACGCAGTATTTT. This codes for CASSAGAGGPTDTQYF. Full variable domain (missing parts from reference TRBV2 and TRBJ2-3): EPEVTQTPSHQVTQMGQEVILRCVPISNHLYFYWYRQILGQKVEFLVSFYNNEISEKSEIFDDQFSVERPDGSNFTLKIRSTKLEDSAMYFCASSAGAGGPTDTQYFGPGTRLTVL.

This clone was recorded a few times. The rearrangement uses TRBV7-2 and TRBJ2-5; D uncertain. V gave up 1 base and J gave up 11 bases, with 14 bases separating them. Germline V gives CDR1 SGHTA, CDR2 FQGNSA. This CDR3 is 13 amino acids long. As DNA, the CDR3 is TGTGCCAGCAGCTTAGAGGTTAATAGCTTTCAGTACTTC. It specifies CASSLEVNSFQYF.

The V gene is TRBV28, the J gene TRBJ2-1; tentatively, D is TRBD1 (6 bases). CDR3 length: 16 residues. V lost 4 bases and J 1 base, leaving 14 bases between the germline ends. The germline V gene has CDR1 MDHEN and CDR2 SYDVKM. CDR3 in amino acids: CASSYREIESYNEQFF. The CDR3 bases are TGTGCCAGCAGTTACAGGGAAATAGAGTCCTACAATGAGCAGTTCTTC.

The genes are TRBV27 and TRBJ2-1; 9 bases line up with TRBD2. V was pared by 11 bases and J by 7 bases, with 12 bases of the junction left unmatched. This CDR3 has 14 amino acids. The germline gives CDR1 MNHEY, CDR2 SMNVEV (reference sequence). In DNA, the CDR3 is TGTGCCGCTGGATGGGCTAGCGGGATGAATGAGCAGTTCTTC. This translates into CAAGWASGMNEQFF.

V gene TRBV6-1 combines with J gene TRBJ2-7; D is perhaps TRBD1 or TRBD2 (5 bases each). V lost 4 bases, J lost 4 bases, and 14 bases lay in between. The CDR3 sequence is 14 residues long. Germline V gene data show CDR1 as MNHNS and CDR2 as SASEGT. This CDR3 is CASSARGPTYEQYF. The CDR3 DNA is TGTGCCAGCAGTGCCCGGGGCCCTACTTACGAGCAGTACTTC.